Following are 30 T cell receptor beta chains from one sample sequenced in a study of T-cell reconstitution after alpha-beta-depleted transplantation in children. Preparation of the TCRbeta library involved a method that used unique molecular identifiers. TCRdb processed the PCR reads anew with MiXCR; each CDR3 protein has one entry. The top ten clones hold about 25% of a sample with under 50,000 distinct CDR3 sequences, around a tenth of them seen once. Sequencing was performed on PBMCs, mostly from graft donor cells, taken 60 days after TCRalphabeta/CD19-depleted stem cell transplant. These receptors were obtained from a male patient aged 2-10 years who had a stem cell transplant for chronic granulomatous disease, so the T cells may come from the graft donor.

The sample holds many counts of this clonotype. The chain uses TRBV29-1 and TRBJ2-4; possibly TRBD2 for D (7 bases). The CDR3 is 12 residues long. Germline CDR1 SQVTM, CDR2 ANQGSEA. The V gene lost 7 bases and the J gene lost 3 bases, with 10 bases spanning the gap. The chain's CDR3 is CSAGEGKNIQYF. As DNA, the CDR3 is TGCAGCGCAGGGGAGGGCAAAAACATTCAGTACTTC.

This chain uses TRBV11-2 with TRBJ1-4; a weak D match, TRBD1 (5 bases). V dropped 6 bases and J dropped 0 bases, with 14 bases sitting between them. Per germline, CDR1 SGHAT and CDR2 FQNNGV. The CDR3 has 16 amino acids. The CDR3 is CASSGGRLATNEKLFF. The CDR3 bases are TGTGCCAGCAGTGGGGGACGTTTGGCAACTAATGAAAAACTGTTTTTT. Filled out from reference TRBV11-2 and TRBJ1-4, the complete variable domain reads EAGVAQSPRYKIIEKRQSVAFWCNPISGHATLYWYQQILGQGPKLLIQFQNNGVVDDSQLPKDRFSAERLKGVDSTLKIQPAKLEDSAVYLCASSGGRLATNEKLFFGSGTQLSVL.

This clonotype was counted at least ten times. J is TRBJ2-1 and V is TRBV2; D is undetermined. The CDR3 length is 14 residues. Germline loops: CDR1 SNHLY, CDR2 FYNNEI. Trimming removed 4 bases at V and 3 bases at J, with 10 bases between. The CDR3 region is CASSVGADYNEQFF. Here the CDR3 DNA reads TGTGCCAGCAGTGTAGGTGCAGACTACAATGAGCAGTTCTTC.

This clonotype appeared a few times. The chain combines TRBV20-1 with TRBJ1-1; D might be TRBD1 (5 bases). The V gene lost 1 base and the J gene lost 1 base, with 13 bases spanning the gap. CDR3 size: 15 residues. From germline, CDR1 is DFQATT and CDR2 SNEGSKA (reference sequence). Here the CDR3 DNA reads TGCAGTGCTAGAGGGGGGGAGAGGGCGAACACTGAAGCTTTCTTT. Amino acid sequence: CSARGGERANTEAFF.

This clonotype showed up many times. The rearrangement joins TRBV5-1 to TRBJ1-4; D is ambiguous. The V gene lost 2 bases and the J gene lost 8 bases, with 13 bases spanning the gap. CDR1 and CDR2 from the germline V gene are SGHRS and YFSETQ. The CDR3 is 14 residues long. The CDR3 here is CASSFGITREKLFF. The CDR3 DNA is TGCGCCAGCAGCTTCGGTATTACCAGGGAAAAACTGTTTTTT.

This clonotype was counted at least ten times. A junction end diverges from the germline sequence, so it may reflect a read error. The J gene is TRBJ2-4, the V gene TRBV18, with D perhaps matching TRBD1 (5 bases). Per the germline V gene, CDR1 is KGHSH and CDR2 is LQKENI. The CDR3 has 12 residues. CDR3 sequence reads: CASSPLGHIQYF. In DNA form, the CDR3 reads TGTGCCAGCTCCCCACTGGGGCACATTCAGTACTTC.

This clonotype was recorded many times. The chain recombines TRBV4-3 with TRBJ1-6; TRBD1 might be the D (6 bases). This CDR3 has 18 amino acids. The V gene's germline CDR1 is LGHNA and CDR2 YSLEER. V lost 0 bases, J lost 5 bases, and 17 bases lay in between. As DNA, the CDR3 is TGCGCCAGCAGCCAAGATCTAGACAGGTTGATCGATAATTCACCCCTCCACTTT. Protein: CASSQDLDRLIDNSPLHF.

J is TRBJ1-1 and V is TRBV19; D may be TRBD1 (5 bases). V lost 6 bases and J 2 bases, leaving 13 bases between the germline ends. Looked up from germline, CDR1 is LNHDA and CDR2 is SQIVND (reference sequence). This CDR3 region has 14 residues. The CDR3 coding sequence is TGTGCCAGTAGCCCCCGGGACCAAAACACTGAAGCTTTCTTT. Translating gives CASSPRDQNTEAFF.

This clonotype was counted many times. This chain uses TRBV18 with TRBJ1-2; possibly TRBD1 for D (6 bases). CDR1 and CDR2 (germline): KGHSH, LQKENI. The V gene lost 3 bases and the J gene lost 6 bases, with 11 bases spanning the gap. The CDR3 has 13 amino acids. Here the CDR3 DNA reads TGTGCCAGCTCACCTTGGCAGGGGCATGGCTACACCTTC. It yields the protein CASSPWQGHGYTF.

This clonotype was counted a few times. This chain links TRBV19 with TRBJ1-5; D possibly corresponds to TRBD1 (6 bases). This CDR3 is 12 amino acids long. V lost 5 bases to trimming and J lost 9 bases, with 11 bases between them. Germline V lookup: CDR1 LNHDA, CDR2 SQIVND (reference sequence). Here the CDR3 reads CASSSGARPQHF. CDR3 in DNA: TGTGCCAGTAGTTCAGGGGCACGGCCCCAGCATTTT.

This chain links TRBV11-2 with TRBJ1-1; 7 nucleotides line up with TRBD1. This CDR3 spans 16 amino acids. CDR1 is SGHAT and CDR2 is FQNNGV in the germline V gene. With V trimmed by 3 bases and J by 2 bases, 9 bases remained unmatched. CDR3 DNA sequence: TGTGCCAGCAGCTTGGGAAGGGGGCATGGTAACACTGAAGCTTTCTTT. As protein: CASSLGRGHGNTEAFF.

This clonotype has a count of ten or more. This chain joins TRBV29-1 and TRBJ2-3, with 8 bases aligning to TRBD1. Trimming removed 6 bases from V and 3 bases from J; junction bases left unmatched: 8. This CDR3 contains 14 residues. Germline CDR1 reads SQVTM; CDR2 reads ANQGSEA. Here the CDR3 DNA reads TGCAGCGTGGCAGGGGGCGGTTGGACAGATACGCAGTATTTT. As protein: CSVAGGGWTDTQYF.

This clonotype was picked up a small number of times. J is TRBJ2-1 and V is TRBV20-1; 8 positions match TRBD2. The CDR3 loop spans 22 amino acids. Trimming at V came to 6 bases and at J to 0 bases, leaving 28 bases not matched to a gene. The germline V gene has CDR1 DFQATT and CDR2 SNEGSKA (reference sequence). CDR3 region: CSAHYWGTGPGLDIGSYNEQFF. CDR3 DNA sequence: TGCAGTGCCCATTATTGGGGAACGGGTCCGGGACTAGACATCGGCTCCTACAATGAGCAGTTCTTC.

This clonotype has a count of ten or more. The chain carries TRBV15 and TRBJ2-2; tentatively, D is TRBD1 (5 bases). Germline loops: CDR1 LNHNV, CDR2 YYDKDF (reference sequence). Trimming shortened V by 1 base and J by 2 bases, and 5 bases separated the two germline ends. The CDR3 covers 14 residues. CDR3 residues: CATSRGTNTGELFF. The CDR3 nucleotides are TGTGCCACCAGCAGAGGGACAAACACCGGGGAGCTGTTTTTT. The entire variable domain, with the rest obtained from reference TRBV15 and TRBJ2-2, is as follows: DAMVIQNPRYQVTQFGKPVTLSCSQTLNHNVMYWYQQKSSQAPKLLFHYYDKDFNNEADTPDNFQSRRPNTSFCFLDIRSPGLGDTAMYLCATSRGTNTGELFFGEGSRLTVL.

This clonotype was counted ten times or more. V gene TRBV9 combines with J gene TRBJ2-1; D remains unclear. The germline V gene has CDR1 SGDLS and CDR2 YYNGEE. Trimming stripped 3 bases from V and 3 bases from J, with 13 bases between. This CDR3 is 15 amino acids long. CDR3 bases: TGTGCCAGCAGCGCCAGAGGTGGGGACTACAATGAGCAGTTCTTC. It encodes CASSARGGDYNEQFF.

This clonotype was seen ten or more times. This CDR3 is CSASVLQETQYF. CDR3 coding DNA: TGCAGTGCTAGCGTGCTTCAAGAGACCCAGTACTTC. This chain uses TRBV20-1 with TRBJ2-5; no definite D call. Looked up from germline, CDR1 is DFQATT and CDR2 is SNEGSKA (reference sequence). The CDR3 has 12 amino acids. Between the trimmed V and J ends, which lost 3 bases and 2 bases, there was a span of 7 bases.

The chain couples TRBV5-1 to TRBJ1-2; D is unclear. Germline V gives CDR1 SGHRS, CDR2 YFSETQ. The germline V and J ends were trimmed by 5 bases and 8 bases, with 19 bases remaining between them. The CDR3 runs to 14 residues. The CDR3 DNA is TGCGCCAGCAGGACGCCTGATGGGGTGCTGGGCTACACCTTC. Its protein product is CASRTPDGVLGYTF.

This clonotype was picked up a small number of times. The rearrangement uses TRBV19 and TRBJ2-3, with D possibly matching TRBD1 (6 bases). This CDR3 is built from 13 residues. Germline CDR1 is LNHDA and CDR2 is SQIVND (reference sequence). Trimming shortened V by 6 bases and J by 2 bases, and 9 bases separated the two germline ends. The CDR3 sequence: CASRTGATDTQYF. CDR3 coding DNA: TGTGCCAGTAGGACAGGAGCCACAGATACGCAGTATTTT. The whole variable domain, filled in from reference TRBV19 and TRBJ2-3, reads DGGITQSPKYLFRKEGQNVTLSCEQNLNHDAMYWYRQDPGQGLRLIYYSQIVNDFQKGDIAEGYSVSREKKESFPLTVTSAQKNPTAFYLCASRTGATDTQYFGPGTRLTVL.

V usage is TRBV20-1 and J usage is TRBJ1-3; TRBD1 matches 9 bases. Germline V gene lookup returns CDR1 DFQATT and CDR2 SNEGSKA (reference sequence). There are 15 residues in the CDR3. CDR3: CCGGQGPSSGNTIYF. Written as DNA, the CDR3 is TGCTGCGGGGGACAGGGTCCGAGCTCTGGAAACACCATATATTTT.

This clonotype was found a few times. The chain links TRBV7-2 to TRBJ1-2; 8 nucleotides align to TRBD1. V lost 4 bases and J lost 5; bases outside the gene matches: 6. Germline V CDR1 and CDR2: SGHTA, FQGNSA. CDR3 length: 14 amino acids. In DNA form, the CDR3 reads TGTGCCAGCAGCTCAAACAGGGGGGATTATGGCTACACCTTC. Protein product: CASSSNRGDYGYTF. Drawing the rest from reference TRBV7-2 and TRBJ1-2, the complete variable domain is GAGVSQSPSNKVTEKGKDVELRCDPISGHTALYWYRQSLGQGLEFLIYFQGNSAPDKSGLPSDRFSAERTGGSVSTLTIQRTQQEDSAVYLCASSSNRGDYGYTFGSGTRLTVV.

This clonotype was counted between two and nine times. The chain carries TRBV2 and TRBJ2-7; 7 bases line up with TRBD1. The V and J ends lost 5 bases and 2 bases, in that order; junction bases with no gene match: 3. This CDR3 has 13 amino acids. Germline V gives CDR1 SNHLY, CDR2 FYNNEI. The DNA for the CDR3 is TGTGCCAGCAGTTCGGGACAGACCTACGAGCAGTACTTC. Amino acids: CASSSGQTYEQYF.

Many counts were recorded for this clonotype. The V gene is TRBV4-1, the J gene TRBJ2-3; 12 bases align to TRBD2. The V and J ends lost 0 bases and 6 bases, in that order; junction bases with no gene match: 4. The CDR3 has 16 residues. Looked up from germline, CDR1 is MGHRA and CDR2 is YSYEKL. DNA of the CDR3: TGCGCCAGCAGCCAAGAACTAGCGGGAGGCCCTGATACGCAGTATTTT. This sequence encodes CASSQELAGGPDTQYF.

This clonotype was counted a few times. V gene TRBV28 combines with J gene TRBJ1-5; D possibly corresponds to TRBD1 (5 bases). From germline, CDR1 is MDHEN and CDR2 SYDVKM. The CDR3 contains 16 residues. V was clipped by 10 bases and J by 1 base, with 20 bases between them. CDR3 sequence (DNA): TGTGCCACCTCTCCGCCAGGGTTAGGGAGCAATCAGCCCCAGCATTTT. The encoded protein is CATSPPGLGSNQPQHF.

Sample share makes this clonotype medium-sized. This chain joins TRBV5-1 and TRBJ2-7; no clear D gene. The ends were cut back, 1 base at V and 9 bases at J, with 14 bases in the middle. CDR3 length: 13 residues. In germline, CDR1 is SGHRS, CDR2 YFSETQ. This CDR3 is CASSLNSAAGQYF. CDR3 coding DNA: TGCGCCAGCAGCTTGAATTCTGCCGCTGGGCAGTACTTC. Drawing the rest from reference TRBV5-1 and TRBJ2-7, the complete variable domain is KAGVTQTPRYLIKTRGQQVTLSCSPISGHRSVSWYQQTPGQGLQFLFEYFSETQRNKGNFPGRFSGRQFSNSRSEMNVSTLELGDSALYLCASSLNSAAGQYFGPGTRLTVT.

The chain links TRBV27 to TRBJ1-3; D gene uncertain. This CDR3 spans 15 amino acids. Trimming shortened V by 3 bases and J by 0 bases, and 9 bases separated the two germline ends. Germline V gives CDR1 MNHEY, CDR2 SMNVEV (reference sequence). CDR3 residues: CASSFGPASGNTIYF. For the CDR3, the DNA is TGTGCCAGCAGTTTCGGACCGGCCTCTGGAAACACCATATATTTT.

This clonotype occurred many times. The chain links TRBV28 to TRBJ1-1; D is ambiguous. The ends were cut back, 10 bases at V and 0 bases at J, with 15 bases in the middle. The germline CDR1 and CDR2 sequences are MDHEN and SYDVKM. The CDR3 totals 14 residues. The CDR3 reads CAIDSGKVNTEAFF. CDR3 nucleotide sequence: TGTGCCATTGATTCGGGCAAAGTGAACACTGAAGCTTTCTTT.

This clonotype appeared many times. The gene calls are TRBV27 and TRBJ2-3; no reliable D call. V was cut by 6 bases and J by 6 bases, with 10 bases left in between. CDR1 is MNHEY and CDR2 is SMNVEV in the germline V gene (reference sequence). The CDR3 consists of 12 residues. CDR3 sequence reads: CASSTNWDTQYF. The CDR3 nucleotides are TGTGCCAGCAGCACAAACTGGGATACGCAGTATTTT.

The sample holds many counts of this clonotype. The rearrangement uses TRBV6-1 and TRBJ1-5; TRBD1 agrees at 9 bases. The germline V gene encodes CDR1 MNHNS and CDR2 SASEGT. The CDR3 is 16 residues long. J gave up 1 base and V 6 bases, and 7 bases lay outside the gene matches. The CDR3 sequence is CASSDRGTGSNQPQHF. CDR3 nucleotides: TGTGCCAGCAGCGACCGCGGGACAGGGAGCAATCAGCCCCAGCATTTT.

The chain links TRBV5-1 to TRBJ2-7; a possible D gene is TRBD2 (5 bases). V gave up 4 bases and J gave up 3 bases, with 17 bases separating them. The CDR3 is made up of 15 amino acids. The germline V gene encodes CDR1 SGHRS and CDR2 YFSETQ. CDR3 loop: CASSQSQTGNYEQYF. CDR3 DNA: TGCGCCAGCAGCCAGTCCCAAACGGGGAACTACGAGCAGTACTTC.

As to this clonotype: A read error is possible here, since a much larger clone lies one base away. V gene TRBV4-1 combines with J gene TRBJ2-5; TRBD2 aligns across 11 bases. The CDR3 extends over 16 amino acids. CDR1 and CDR2 from the germline V gene are MGHRA and YSYEKL. The CDR3 nucleotides read TGCGCCAGCAGCCCGATGAGACTAGCGGGAATAGAGACCCAGCACTTC. Protein product: CASSPMRLAGIETQHF.